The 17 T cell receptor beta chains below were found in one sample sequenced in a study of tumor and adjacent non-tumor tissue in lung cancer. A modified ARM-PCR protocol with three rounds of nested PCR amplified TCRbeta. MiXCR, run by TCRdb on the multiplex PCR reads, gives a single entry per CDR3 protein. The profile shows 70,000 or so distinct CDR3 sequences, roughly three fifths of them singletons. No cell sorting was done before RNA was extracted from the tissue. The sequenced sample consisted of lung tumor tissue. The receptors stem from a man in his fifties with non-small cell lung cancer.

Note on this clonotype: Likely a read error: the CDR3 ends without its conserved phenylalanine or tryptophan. This chain's CDR3 is CASSVQGVGSGANVLTS. CDR3 bases: TGTGCCAGCAGTGTCCAGGGAGTGGGCTCTGGGGCCAACGTCCTGACTTCC. The chain uses TRBV27 and TRBJ2-6, with D possibly being TRBD1 or TRBD2 (5 bases each). CDR1 and CDR2 from the germline V gene are MNHEY and SMNVEV (reference sequence). V lost 5 bases and J lost 0, with 14 bases in between. CDR3 length: 17 residues.

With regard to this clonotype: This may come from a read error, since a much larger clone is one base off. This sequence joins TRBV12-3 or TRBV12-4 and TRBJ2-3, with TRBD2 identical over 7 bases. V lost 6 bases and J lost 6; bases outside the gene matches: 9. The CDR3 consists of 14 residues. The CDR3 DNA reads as TGTGCCAGCAGGACGGGACTACTATCCGATACGCAGTATTTT. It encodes CASRTGLLSDTQYF.

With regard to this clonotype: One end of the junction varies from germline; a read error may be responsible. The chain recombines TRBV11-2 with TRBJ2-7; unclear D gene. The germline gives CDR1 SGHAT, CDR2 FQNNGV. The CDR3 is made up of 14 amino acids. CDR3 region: CPSSNVPGSYEQYF. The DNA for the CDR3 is TGCCCCAGCAGCAATGTCCCCGGCTCCTACGAGCAGTACTTC.

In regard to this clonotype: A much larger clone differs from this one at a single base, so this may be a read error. CDR3 region: CASERYYEQFF. DNA for the CDR3: TGTGCCAGCGAGAGATACTATGAGCAGTTCTTC. The chain combines TRBV28 with TRBJ2-1; D is uncertain. Germline V gives CDR1 MDHEN, CDR2 SYDVKM. This CDR3 comprises 11 residues. The V and J ends lost 8 bases and 8 bases respectively, with 10 bases between them.

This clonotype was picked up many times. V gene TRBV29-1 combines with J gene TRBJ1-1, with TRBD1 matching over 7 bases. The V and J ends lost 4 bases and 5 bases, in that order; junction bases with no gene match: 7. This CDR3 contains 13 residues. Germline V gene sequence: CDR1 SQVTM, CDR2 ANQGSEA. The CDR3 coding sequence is TGCAGCGTTGGGCAGGGGGGGGATACTGAAGCTTTCTTT. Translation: CSVGQGGDTEAFF. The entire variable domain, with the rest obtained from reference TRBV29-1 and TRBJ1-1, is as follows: SAVISQKPSRDICQRGTSLTIQCQVDSQVTMMFWYRQQPGQSLTLIATANQGSEATYESGFVIDKFPISRPNLTFSTLTVSNMSPEDSSIYLCSVGQGGDTEAFFGQGTRLTVV.

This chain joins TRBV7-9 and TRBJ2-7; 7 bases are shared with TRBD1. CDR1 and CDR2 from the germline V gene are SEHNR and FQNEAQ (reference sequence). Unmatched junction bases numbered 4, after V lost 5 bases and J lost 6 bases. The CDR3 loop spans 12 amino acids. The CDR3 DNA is TGTGCCAGCAGCCCCGGGACAGTCGAGCAGTACTTC. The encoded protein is CASSPGTVEQYF.

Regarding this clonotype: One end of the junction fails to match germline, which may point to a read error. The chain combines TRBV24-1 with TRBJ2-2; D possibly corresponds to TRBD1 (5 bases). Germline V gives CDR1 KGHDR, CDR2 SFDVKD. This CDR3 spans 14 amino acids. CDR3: CATTVQANTGELFF. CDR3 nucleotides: TGTGCCACCACGGTACAGGCGAACACCGGAGAGCTGTTTTTT.

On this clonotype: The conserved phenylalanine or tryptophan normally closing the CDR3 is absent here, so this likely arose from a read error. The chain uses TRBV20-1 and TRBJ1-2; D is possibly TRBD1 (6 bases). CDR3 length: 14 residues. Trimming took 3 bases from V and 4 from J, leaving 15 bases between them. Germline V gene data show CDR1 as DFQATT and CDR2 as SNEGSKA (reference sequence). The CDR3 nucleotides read TGCAGTGCTAGTCTACGGACAGAGAGCTATGGCTACACCCTC. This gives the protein CSASLRTESYGYTL.

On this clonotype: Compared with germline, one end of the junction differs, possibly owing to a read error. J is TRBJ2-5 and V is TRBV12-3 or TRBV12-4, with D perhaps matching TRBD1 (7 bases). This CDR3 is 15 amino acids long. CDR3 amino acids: CASIRGGTEQESQYF. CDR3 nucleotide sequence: TGTGCCAGCATTCGAGGGGGGACAGAACAAGAGTCCCAGTACTTC.

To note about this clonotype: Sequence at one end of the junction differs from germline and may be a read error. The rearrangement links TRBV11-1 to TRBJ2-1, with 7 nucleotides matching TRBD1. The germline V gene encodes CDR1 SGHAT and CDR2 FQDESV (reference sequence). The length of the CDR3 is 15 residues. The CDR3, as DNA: TGTGCCAGTAGCTTGGACGGACAGGTCCACAATGAGCAGTTCTTC. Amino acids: CASSLDGQVHNEQFF.

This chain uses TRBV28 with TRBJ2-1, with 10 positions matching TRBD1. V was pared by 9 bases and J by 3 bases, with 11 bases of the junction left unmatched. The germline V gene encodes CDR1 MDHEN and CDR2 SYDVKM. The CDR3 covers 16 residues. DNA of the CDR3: TGTGCCAGTCAGCTGGGACAGGGGTCCCTCTACAATGAGCAGTTCTTC. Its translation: CASQLGQGSLYNEQFF.

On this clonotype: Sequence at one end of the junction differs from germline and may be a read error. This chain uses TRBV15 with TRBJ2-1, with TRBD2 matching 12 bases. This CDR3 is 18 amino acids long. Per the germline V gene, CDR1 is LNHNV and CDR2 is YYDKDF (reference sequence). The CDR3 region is CATSRDTLAGGPRDDQFF. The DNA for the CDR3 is TGTGCCACCAGCAGAGATACCCTAGCGGGAGGGCCGCGGGATGACCAGTTCTTC.

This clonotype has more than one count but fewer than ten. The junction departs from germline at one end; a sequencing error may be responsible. The CDR3, as DNA: TGCAGTGCTAGGGCACGGGGGCCCAATGAGCCCCAGCATTTT. It yields the protein CSARARGPNEPQHF. This chain links TRBV20-1 with TRBJ1-5; tentative D call: TRBD1 (6 bases). The CDR3 sequence is 14 residues long. Per the germline V gene, CDR1 is DFQATT and CDR2 is SNEGSKA (reference sequence).

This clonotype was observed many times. The CDR3 loop is CSAVLRTGVYEQYF. The CDR3 nucleotides read TGCAGCGCTGTTCTCCGGACAGGTGTCTACGAGCAGTACTTC. J is TRBJ2-7 and V is TRBV29-1; 7 nucleotides agree with TRBD1. The length of the CDR3 is 14 residues. Looked up from germline, CDR1 is SQVTM and CDR2 is ANQGSEA. J lost 3 bases, V lost 7 bases, and 12 bases had no gene match.

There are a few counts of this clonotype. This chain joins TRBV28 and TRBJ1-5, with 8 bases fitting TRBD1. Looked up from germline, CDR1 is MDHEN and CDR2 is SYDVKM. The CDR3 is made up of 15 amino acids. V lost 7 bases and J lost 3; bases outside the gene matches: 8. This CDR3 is CASILSQGVNQPQHF. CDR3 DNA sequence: TGTGCCAGCATTCTCTCACAGGGGGTCAATCAGCCCCAGCATTTT.

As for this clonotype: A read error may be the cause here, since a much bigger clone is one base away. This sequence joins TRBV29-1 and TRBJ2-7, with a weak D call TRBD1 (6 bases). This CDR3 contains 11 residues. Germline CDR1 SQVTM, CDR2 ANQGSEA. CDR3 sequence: CCVSTGREQYF. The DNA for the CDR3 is TGCTGCGTTAGCACAGGGCGAGAGCAGTACTTC.

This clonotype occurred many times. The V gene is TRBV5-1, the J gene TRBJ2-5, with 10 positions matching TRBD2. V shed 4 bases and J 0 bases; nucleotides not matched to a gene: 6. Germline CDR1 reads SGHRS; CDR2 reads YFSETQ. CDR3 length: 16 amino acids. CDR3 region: CASSHGTSVYQETQYF. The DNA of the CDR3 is TGCGCCAGCAGCCATGGGACTAGCGTGTACCAAGAGACCCAGTACTTC.